One sample yielded the 13 T cell receptor beta chains listed below, sequenced in a study of cytomegalovirus exposure and HLA in healthy donors. The PCR contained 60 Vbeta and 13 Jbeta primers. Repertoires were generated with immunoSEQ multiplex PCR, while TCRdb's copy carries only in-frame clones and drops some. The table shows 75,000 to 100,000 clones, with about 70% occurring only once. Sequencing used PBMCs. These receptors all come from a female donor in good health and CMV-seronegative.

This sequence joins TRBV29-1 and TRBJ2-7; 9 nucleotides line up with TRBD1. From germline, CDR1 is SQVTM and CDR2 ANQGSEA. This CDR3 contains 14 residues. With 5 bases clipped from V and 5 bases from J, the junction kept 10 bases outside the gene matches. The CDR3 DNA reads as TGCAGCGTTCTCCCCGGGACAGGGAATCACGAGCAGTACTTC. This codes for CSVLPGTGNHEQYF.

The chain joins TRBV27 to TRBJ1-2; 7 positions match TRBD1. This CDR3 is built from 13 residues. Per germline, CDR1 MNHEY and CDR2 SMNVEV (reference sequence). V dropped 4 bases and J dropped 4; count of bases not matched to a gene: 3. DNA of the CDR3: TGTGCCAGCAGTTCGACAGGGCCCTATGGCTACACCTTC. Amino acid sequence: CASSSTGPYGYTF.

The chain is built from TRBV10-2 and TRBJ1-1; 7 nucleotides align to TRBD1. CDR3 size: 12 residues. The germline V gene has CDR1 WSHSY and CDR2 SAAADI. With V trimmed by 6 bases and J by 4 bases, 2 bases remained unmatched. The CDR3 sequence is CASSGDSTEAFF. Here the CDR3 DNA reads TGCGCCAGCAGCGGGGACAGCACTGAAGCTTTCTTT.

The chain uses TRBV5-1 and TRBJ2-3, with 11 bases matching TRBD1. The CDR3 length is 15 residues. The germline V gene encodes CDR1 SGHRS and CDR2 YFSETQ. V lost 1 base, J lost 5 bases, and 3 bases stayed unmatched. The CDR3 bases are TGCGCCAGCAGCTTGCGAGGGACAGGGGGAGATACGCAGTATTTT. Translating it yields CASSLRGTGGDTQYF.

V and J are TRBV7-9 and TRBJ2-1; 14 bases line up with TRBD2. The CDR3 extends over 15 amino acids. The V and J ends lost 5 bases and 8 bases, in that order; junction bases with no gene match: 5. Germline lookup yields CDR1 SEHNR and CDR2 FQNEAQ (reference sequence). The CDR3 loop reads CASSPGTSGSDEQFF. Written as DNA, the CDR3 is TGTGCCAGCAGCCCCGGGACTAGCGGGAGTGATGAGCAGTTCTTC. Variable domain in full (rest from reference TRBV7-9 and TRBJ2-1): DTGVSQNPRHKITKRGQNVTFRCDPISEHNRLYWYRQTLGQGPEFLTYFQNEAQLEKSRLLSDRFSAERPKGSFSTLEIQRTEQGDSAMYLCASSPGTSGSDEQFFGPGTRLTVL.

This clone appeared once. The chain recombines TRBV10-2 with TRBJ2-5; 15 positions agree with TRBD2. The CDR3 has 18 amino acids. V trimming: 0 bases; J trimming: 6 bases; junction bases outside the gene matches: 8. In germline, CDR1 is WSHSY, CDR2 SAAADI. The CDR3 bases are TGCGCCAGCAGTGAGTCTGGACTAGCGGGAGGGGTTGGGAAGACCCAGTACTTC. The encoded protein is CASSESGLAGGVGKTQYF.

The chain has TRBV6-5 and TRBJ1-2; D gene ambiguous. The V gene lost 0 bases and the J gene lost 8 bases, with 16 bases spanning the gap. This CDR3 region has 15 residues. Germline V gene lookup returns CDR1 MNHEY and CDR2 SVGAGI. As DNA, the CDR3 is TGTGCCAGCAGTTACTCGTTGATTCGGGGTGGGGGCTACACCTTC. Residues: CASSYSLIRGGGYTF.

In this sample, this clone turned up a few times. The chain links TRBV19 to TRBJ1-5, with D possibly TRBD1 on 5 matching bases. V gave up 7 bases and J gave up 2 bases, with 9 bases separating them. Per germline, CDR1 LNHDA and CDR2 SQIVND (reference sequence). There are 13 residues in the CDR3. CDR3 in DNA: TGTGCCAGTAACCTACAGGGCAATCAGCCCCAGCATTTT. Encoded protein: CASNLQGNQPQHF.

This clone was recorded a few times. The chain couples TRBV9 to TRBJ2-1, with unresolved D. The germline CDR1 and CDR2 sequences are SGDLS and YYNGEE. The length of the CDR3 is 16 residues. V was shortened by 3 bases and J by 2 bases, with 15 bases between the two germline ends. Here the CDR3 reads CASSALVGTAYNEQFF. The CDR3, as DNA: TGTGCCAGCAGCGCCTTGGTAGGCACAGCCTACAATGAGCAGTTCTTC.

Regarding this clone: The sample has other DNA sequences that encode this CDR3 too. V usage is TRBV5-6 and J usage is TRBJ2-7, with 10 positions matching TRBD1. The V and J ends lost 0 bases and 7 bases, in that order; junction bases with no gene match: 4. There are 14 residues in the CDR3. Germline V gives CDR1 SGHDT, CDR2 YYEEEE. The CDR3, as DNA: TGTGCCAGCAGCTTGGGACAGGGGGCGCGGGAGCAGTACTTC. This sequence encodes CASSLGQGAREQYF.

The chain carries TRBV11-2 and TRBJ1-4, with D possibly TRBD1 on 6 matching bases. The CDR3 runs 14 residues. Deletions cut 3 bases from V and 4 bases from J, with 9 bases between. Germline assignment: CDR1 SGHAT and CDR2 FQNNGV. The CDR3 region is CASSLGTSNEKLFF. The CDR3 region has the DNA TGTGCCAGCAGCTTGGGGACAAGTAATGAAAAACTGTTTTTT.

CDR3 residues: CASSLGPGQQANTGELFF. The CDR3 DNA reads as TGTGCCAGCAGCTTGGGCCCGGGACAGCAAGCGAACACCGGGGAGCTGTTTTTT. The chain links TRBV7-9 to TRBJ2-2; 7 bases are shared with TRBD1. The germline V gene has CDR1 SEHNR and CDR2 FQNEAQ (reference sequence). This CDR3 spans 18 amino acids. V shed 3 bases and J 0 bases; nucleotides not matched to a gene: 10.

This chain uses TRBV11-3 with TRBJ1-6; the D is unclear. Trimming took 5 bases from V and 8 from J, leaving 10 bases between them. This CDR3 contains 13 residues. Germline CDR1 reads SGHNT; CDR2 reads YENEEA. The CDR3 region has the DNA TGTGCCAGCAGCCCTGGGCGTGATTCACCCCTCCACTTT. Amino acids: CASSPGRDSPLHF.